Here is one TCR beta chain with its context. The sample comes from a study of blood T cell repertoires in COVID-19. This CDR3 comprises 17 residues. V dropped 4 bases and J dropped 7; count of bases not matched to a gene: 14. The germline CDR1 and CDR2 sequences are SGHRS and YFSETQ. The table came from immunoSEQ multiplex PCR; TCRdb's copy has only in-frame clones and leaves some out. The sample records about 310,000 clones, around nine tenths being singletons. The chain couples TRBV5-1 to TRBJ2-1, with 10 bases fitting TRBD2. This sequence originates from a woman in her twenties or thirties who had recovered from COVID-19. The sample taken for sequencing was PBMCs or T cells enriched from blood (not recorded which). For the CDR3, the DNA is TGCGCCAGCAGCGTCGGGCTAGCGGGAGTAGCTCGAAATGAGCAGTTCTTC. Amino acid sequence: CASSVGLAGVARNEQFF.